Presented here are 26 T cell receptor beta chains from one specimen sequenced in a study of blood T cell repertoires in COVID-19. The method was immunoSEQ multiplex PCR; TCRdb's version includes in-frame clones alone and lacks a portion of them. The sample yields approximately 130,000 clones, about 80% seen once. What was sequenced was peripheral blood. All receptors derive from a human donor in a cohort sampled during active COVID-19.

This sequence joins TRBV6-1 and TRBJ1-5; the match to TRBD1 covers 8 bases. V trimming: 2 bases; J trimming: 1 base; junction bases outside the gene matches: 13. Germline V gives CDR1 MNHNS, CDR2 SASEGT. This CDR3 has 19 residues. Written as DNA, the CDR3 is TGTGCCAGCAGTGAAATGATTAGTGGGACAGGATTAAGCAATCAGCCCCAGCATTTT. It encodes CASSEMISGTGLSNQPQHF.

The chain combines TRBV27 with TRBJ2-7; D is unclear. The CDR3 consists of 15 residues. Germline-derived CDR1 and CDR2 are MNHEY and SMNVEV (reference sequence). V lost 5 bases and J lost 3, with 17 bases in between. This CDR3 is CASSRDKWAGYEQYF. In DNA form, the CDR3 reads TGTGCCAGCAGTCGCGATAAGTGGGCCGGCTACGAGCAGTACTTC.

The V gene is TRBV11-2, the J gene TRBJ2-5; possibly TRBD2 for D (6 bases). CDR1 is SGHAT, CDR2 FQNNGV, per germline. The CDR3 consists of 17 residues. V was clipped by 6 bases and J by 2 bases, with 22 bases between them. CDR3 in DNA: TGTGCCAGCAGGCGATTGGGCGGCGGGGCCCTACAAGAGACCCAGTACTTC. Encoded protein: CASRRLGGGALQETQYF.

The chain recombines TRBV3-1 (or the pseudogene TRBV3-2) with TRBJ2-1; D may be TRBD2 (5 bases). Trimming shortened V by 2 bases and J by 2 bases, and 7 bases separated the two germline ends. This CDR3 spans 14 amino acids. Germline V gene data show CDR1 as LGHDT and CDR2 as YNNKEL (reference sequence). CDR3 nucleotide sequence: TGTGCCAGCAGCCAAAAACTAGCCTACAATGAGCAGTTCTTC. Translated, it gives CASSQKLAYNEQFF.

The V call is TRBV19, the J call TRBJ1-2, with a tentative D call TRBD1 (6 bases). Between the trimmed V and J ends, which lost 4 bases and 4 bases, there was a span of 13 bases. The CDR3 is 14 residues long. The germline gives CDR1 LNHDA, CDR2 SQIVND (reference sequence). The CDR3 DNA follows: TGTGCCAGTAGTACACAGGGACCTTCCTATGGCTACACCTTC. This sequence encodes CASSTQGPSYGYTF.

The CDR3 DNA reads TGTGCCAGCAGTTTATCACAGGGTGGCTACACCTTC. Translation gives CASSLSQGGYTF. The chain carries TRBV28 and TRBJ1-2; possible D gene TRBD1, 6 bases. Trimming removed 1 base at V and 7 bases at J, with 7 bases between. Germline CDR1 MDHEN, CDR2 SYDVKM. The CDR3 spans 12 residues.

The V call is TRBV6-5, the J call TRBJ1-5, with D maybe TRBD1 (6 bases). The CDR3 has 14 residues. CDR1 is MNHEY, CDR2 SVGAGI, per germline. Trimming removed 2 bases at V and 7 bases at J, with 12 bases between. CDR3 amino acids: CASSYAGEGQPQHF. The DNA for the CDR3 is TGTGCCAGCAGTTACGCAGGGGAGGGACAGCCCCAGCATTTT.

This chain connects TRBV27 to TRBJ2-7, with 9 bases identical to TRBD1. The CDR3 extends over 14 amino acids. The trim removed 7 bases at V and 6 bases at J, leaving 10 bases unmatched. Per germline, CDR1 MNHEY and CDR2 SMNVEV (reference sequence). The CDR3 sequence is CASTTGTGLGEQYF. The CDR3 DNA is TGTGCCAGCACTACCGGGACAGGGCTTGGCGAGCAGTACTTC.

CDR3 sequence: CSASGLAGVETQYF. Here the CDR3 DNA reads TGCAGTGCTAGTGGACTAGCGGGGGTAGAGACCCAGTACTTC. The V and J genes are TRBV20-1 and TRBJ2-5; 13 nucleotides align to TRBD2. J lost 4 bases, V lost 3 bases, and 2 bases had no gene match. Germline V gives CDR1 DFQATT, CDR2 SNEGSKA (reference sequence). The CDR3 has 14 residues.

This clone was seen a handful of times. The J gene is TRBJ1-3, the V gene TRBV3-1 (or the pseudogene TRBV3-2), with TRBD1 matching over 8 bases. V shed 7 bases and J 5 bases; nucleotides not matched to a gene: 4. The germline CDR1 and CDR2 sequences are LGHDT and YNNKEL (reference sequence). The CDR3 is made up of 13 amino acids. The CDR3 loop is CASTRTGRNTIYF. DNA of the CDR3: TGTGCCAGCACGAGGACAGGGAGAAACACCATATATTTT.

Points on this clone: Other nucleotide sequences in the sample specify the same CDR3. This chain links TRBV6-1 with TRBJ2-7; 9 nucleotides agree with TRBD2. The CDR3 consists of 18 residues. Germline-derived CDR1 and CDR2 are MNHNS and SASEGT. The V gene end was trimmed by 3 bases and the J gene end by 3 bases; junction bases not matched to a gene: 15. The CDR3 nucleotides are TGTGCCAGCAGTGAGGCGCTGAATAGCGGGGGTTCCGACTACGAGCAGTACTTC. Translated: CASSEALNSGGSDYEQYF.

This chain connects TRBV2 to TRBJ2-4; D gene unclear. V lost 3 bases and J 0 bases, leaving 9 bases between the germline ends. The germline gives CDR1 SNHLY, CDR2 FYNNEI. The CDR3 has 15 amino acids. The CDR3 nucleotides are TGTGCCAGCAGTGACTACAGTCTAGCCAAAAACATTCAGTACTTC. Translation: CASSDYSLAKNIQYF.

The table lists this clone with a few counts. The rearrangement joins TRBV3-1 (or the pseudogene TRBV3-2) to TRBJ1-2; possible D gene TRBD1, 5 bases. V lost 7 bases and J lost 3, with 15 bases in between. This CDR3 contains 14 residues. Looked up from germline, CDR1 is LGHDT and CDR2 is YNNKEL (reference sequence). CDR3: CASTLGLLDYGYTF. Written as DNA, the CDR3 is TGTGCCAGCACCTTGGGACTCCTTGACTATGGCTACACCTTC.

In its sample, this clone was seen a few times. This chain joins TRBV19 and TRBJ1-6, with D possibly matching TRBD1 (5 bases). Germline loops: CDR1 LNHDA, CDR2 SQIVND (reference sequence). This CDR3 has 13 residues. V lost 6 bases and J lost 5, with 8 bases in between. The CDR3 loop reads CASRTEDNSPLHF. DNA for the CDR3: TGTGCCAGTAGGACAGAAGATAATTCACCCCTCCACTTT. Full variable domain (missing parts from reference TRBV19 and TRBJ1-6): DGGITQSPKYLFRKEGQNVTLSCEQNLNHDAMYWYRQDPGQGLRLIYYSQIVNDFQKGDIAEGYSVSREKKESFPLTVTSAQKNPTAFYLCASRTEDNSPLHFGNGTRLTVT.

The DNA for the CDR3 is TGTGCCAGCAGTGACTCCCCTTGGCAGGCGACCAAAAACATTCAGTACTTC. Translation: CASSDSPWQATKNIQYF. This chain joins TRBV2 and TRBJ2-4; D unclear. V gave up 3 bases and J gave up 2 bases, with 17 bases separating them. Germline-derived CDR1 and CDR2 are SNHLY and FYNNEI. The CDR3 has 17 amino acids.

This sequence joins TRBV28 and TRBJ1-5; 7 nucleotides match TRBD1. Germline V gene sequence: CDR1 MDHEN, CDR2 SYDVKM. The CDR3 extends over 16 amino acids. The V and J ends lost 4 bases and 5 bases, in that order; junction bases with no gene match: 11. CDR3 in DNA: TGTGCCAGCAGTTGGGGGACAGCCAGGTGGGATCAGCCCCAGCATTTT. As protein: CASSWGTARWDQPQHF.

The rearrangement uses TRBV9 and TRBJ2-1; TRBD2 aligns across 11 bases. Trimming removed 0 bases from V and 2 bases from J; junction bases left unmatched: 1. Germline assignment: CDR1 SGDLS and CDR2 YYNGEE. The CDR3 length is 16 residues. The CDR3 protein is CASSVVSGGAYNEQFF. The CDR3 DNA is TGTGCCAGCAGCGTAGTTAGCGGGGGGGCCTACAATGAGCAGTTCTTC.

A few counts support this clone. This chain joins TRBV30 and TRBJ1-6; 7 positions match TRBD1. Trimming removed 4 bases from V and 7 bases from J; junction bases left unmatched: 1. The CDR3 has 12 residues. Germline CDR1 and CDR2: GTSNPN and SVGIG (reference sequence). CDR3 loop: CAWTGGNSPLHF. The CDR3 DNA sequence: TGTGCCTGGACAGGGGGAAATTCACCCCTCCACTTT.

In its sample, this clone was seen a few times. The chain carries TRBV6-5 and TRBJ2-7; D is possibly TRBD2 (6 bases). V was shortened by 1 base and J by 3 bases, with 7 bases between the two germline ends. The CDR3 has 13 residues. Looked up from germline, CDR1 is MNHEY and CDR2 is SVGAGI. The CDR3 sequence is CASSYLRGYEQYF. Written as DNA, the CDR3 is TGTGCCAGCAGTTACTTGCGGGGCTACGAGCAGTACTTC.

V gene TRBV6-4 combines with J gene TRBJ2-2, with D perhaps TRBD1 (5 bases). Looked up from germline, CDR1 is MRHNA and CDR2 is SNTAGT. V was cut by 6 bases and J by 6 bases, with 11 bases left in between. The CDR3 is 13 amino acids. Here the CDR3 DNA reads TGTGCCAGCAGCCCCTCAGGGCCCGGGGAGCTGTTTTTT. It encodes CASSPSGPGELFF.

J is TRBJ1-1 and V is TRBV6-5; 7 bases map to TRBD1. The CDR3 loop spans 15 amino acids. The J segment lost 3 bases and the V segment lost 7 bases, leaving 11 bases of the junction unmatched. In germline, CDR1 is MNHEY, CDR2 SVGAGI. The CDR3 coding sequence is TGTGCCAGCAAGCTAAGGAGACAGGGACACACTGAAGCTTTCTTT. Amino acid sequence: CASKLRRQGHTEAFF.

This chain connects TRBV2 to TRBJ2-7; D is possibly TRBD1 (6 bases). Deletions cut 6 bases from V and 5 bases from J, with 17 bases between. The CDR3 consists of 14 residues. Germline V gene data show CDR1 as SNHLY and CDR2 as FYNNEI. This CDR3 reads CASREATGWDEQYF. CDR3 DNA: TGTGCCAGCAGAGAGGCGACAGGATGGGACGAGCAGTACTTC.

This chain links TRBV30 with TRBJ1-3; 7 nucleotides line up with TRBD1. CDR3 size: 16 residues. Germline V lookup: CDR1 GTSNPN, CDR2 SVGIG (reference sequence). The V segment lost 3 bases and the J segment 1 base; nucleotides outside the gene matches: 9. The DNA for the CDR3 is TGTGCCTGGAGCGGATTGACAGGGAGGTCTGGAAACACCATATATTTT. Its protein is CAWSGLTGRSGNTIYF.

The chain links TRBV24-1 to TRBJ1-5; the match to TRBD1 covers 10 bases. The germline CDR1 and CDR2 sequences are KGHDR and SFDVKD. With V trimmed by 3 bases and J by 2 bases, 6 bases remained unmatched. The CDR3 is 17 amino acids. CDR3 sequence: CATSDPRDRGGNQPQHF. DNA of the CDR3: TGTGCCACCAGTGATCCCCGGGACAGGGGTGGCAATCAGCCCCAGCATTTT.

The rearrangement links TRBV7-2 to TRBJ1-2; tentative D call: TRBD1 (5 bases). The germline V gene encodes CDR1 SGHTA and CDR2 FQGNSA. The CDR3 extends over 16 amino acids. The V and J ends lost 5 bases and 2 bases respectively, with 18 bases between them. The CDR3 DNA reads as TGTGCCAGCAGCCGGGGGGTCGGGGGTTTAAACTATGGCTACACCTTC. Translated, it gives CASSRGVGGLNYGYTF.

This sequence joins TRBV3-1 (or the pseudogene TRBV3-2) and TRBJ1-1; a weak D match, TRBD1 (6 bases). The CDR3 loop spans 13 amino acids. Deletions cut 7 bases from V and 1 base from J, with 10 bases between. Looked up from germline, CDR1 is LGHDT and CDR2 is YNNKEL (reference sequence). The CDR3 DNA follows: TGTGCCAGCAAACTGGACAGGAACACTGAAGCTTTCTTT. It encodes CASKLDRNTEAFF.